The source of this T cell receptor (beta chain) is a study of CD8 T cells in ankylosing spondylitis. This clonotype was counted at least ten times. From the 5' RACE reads, TCRdb called clonotypes with MiXCR, one entry per CDR3 protein. The top ten clones hold about 8.9% of a sample with around 53,000 distinct CDR3 sequences, 7.4% of them seen once. Germline values: CDR1 LNHDA, CDR2 SQIVND (reference sequence). V lost 7 bases, J lost 0 bases, and 12 bases lay in between. There are 15 residues in the CDR3. The sequencing input was blood, either unsorted or a sorted T cell fraction (not recorded which). The gene calls are TRBV19 and TRBJ2-2, with TRBD2 as a possible D gene (6 bases). This sequence originates from a female donor with ankylosing spondylitis or in good health (not recorded which). The CDR3 DNA is TGTGCCAGTATTGCGGGATCGGCGAACACCGGGGAGCTGTTTTTT. Its translation is CASIAGSANTGELFF. Complete variable domain (other parts from reference TRBV19 and TRBJ2-2): DGGITQSPKYLFRKEGQNVTLSCEQNLNHDAMYWYRQDPGQGLRLIYYSQIVNDFQKGDIAEGYSVSREKKESFPLTVTSAQKNPTAFYLCASIAGSANTGELFFGEGSRLTVL.